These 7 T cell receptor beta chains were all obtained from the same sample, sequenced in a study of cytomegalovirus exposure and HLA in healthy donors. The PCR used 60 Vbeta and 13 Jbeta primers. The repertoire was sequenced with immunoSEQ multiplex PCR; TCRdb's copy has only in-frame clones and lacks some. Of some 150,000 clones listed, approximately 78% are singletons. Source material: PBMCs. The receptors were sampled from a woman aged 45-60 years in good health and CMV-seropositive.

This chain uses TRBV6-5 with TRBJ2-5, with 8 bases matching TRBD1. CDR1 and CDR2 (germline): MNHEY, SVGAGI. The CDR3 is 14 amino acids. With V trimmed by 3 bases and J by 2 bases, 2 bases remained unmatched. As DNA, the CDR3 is TGTGCCAGCAGTTATAACAGGGGGCAAGAGACCCAGTACTTC. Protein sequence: CASSYNRGQETQYF.

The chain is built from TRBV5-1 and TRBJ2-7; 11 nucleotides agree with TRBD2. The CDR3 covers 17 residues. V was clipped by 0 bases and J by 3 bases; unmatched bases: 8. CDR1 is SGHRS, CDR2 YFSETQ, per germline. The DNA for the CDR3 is TGCGCCAGCAGCTTGGGGGGTATAGCGGGAGGGATCTACGAGCAGTACTTC. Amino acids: CASSLGGIAGGIYEQYF.

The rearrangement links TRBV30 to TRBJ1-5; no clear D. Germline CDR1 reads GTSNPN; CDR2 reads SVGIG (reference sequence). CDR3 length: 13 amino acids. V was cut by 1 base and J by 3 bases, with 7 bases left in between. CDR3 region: CAWSESDNQPQHF. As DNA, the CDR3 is TGTGCCTGGAGTGAGAGTGACAATCAGCCCCAGCATTTT. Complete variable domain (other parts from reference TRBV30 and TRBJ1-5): SQTIHQWPATLVQPVGSPLSLECTVEGTSNPNLYWYRQAAGRGLQLLFYSVGIGQISSEVPQNLSASRPQDRQFILSSKKLLLSDSGFYLCAWSESDNQPQHFGDGTRLSIL.

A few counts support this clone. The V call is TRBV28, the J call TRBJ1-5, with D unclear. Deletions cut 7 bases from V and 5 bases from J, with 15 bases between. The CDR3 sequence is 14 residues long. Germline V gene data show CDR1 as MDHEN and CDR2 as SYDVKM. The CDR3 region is CASTHGREDQPQHF. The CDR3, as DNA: TGTGCCAGCACCCATGGACGGGAGGATCAGCCCCAGCATTTT.

The CDR3 region has the DNA TGTGCCAGCTCACCTAGACAGCTGATTTTCAATGAGCAGTTCTTC. Residues: CASSPRQLIFNEQFF. The V gene is TRBV18, the J gene TRBJ2-1; D might be TRBD1 (5 bases). This CDR3 is 15 amino acids long. The V end lost 3 bases, the J end lost 6 bases, and 15 bases lay between the germline ends. In germline, CDR1 is KGHSH, CDR2 LQKENI.

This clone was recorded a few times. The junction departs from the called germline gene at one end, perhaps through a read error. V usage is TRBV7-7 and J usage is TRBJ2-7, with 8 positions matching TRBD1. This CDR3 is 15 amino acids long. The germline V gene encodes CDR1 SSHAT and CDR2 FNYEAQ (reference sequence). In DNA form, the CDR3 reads TGTGCTAGCAGCCCAAATAGGGACAGGATCCACGAGCAGTACTTC. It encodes CASSPNRDRIHEQYF.

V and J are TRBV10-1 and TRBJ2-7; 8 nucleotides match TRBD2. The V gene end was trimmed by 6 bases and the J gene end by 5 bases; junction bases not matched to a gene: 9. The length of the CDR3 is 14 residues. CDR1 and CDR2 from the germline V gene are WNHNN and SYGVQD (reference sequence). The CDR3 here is CASRSSGVSDEQYF. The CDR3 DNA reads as TGCGCCAGCAGAAGTAGCGGGGTTAGCGACGAGCAGTACTTC.